This T cell receptor (beta chain) was captured in a study of CD8+CD57+ T cells in acquired aplastic anemia. Study-level background: When averaged, DNA from sorted CD4+ and CD8+ cells came to approximately 3 ug. As sequenced from healthy donors, CD4+ cells averaged roughly 9.9 million reads.

According to the study, genomic DNA was the template for TCR beta VDJ and CDR3 profiling. TCRdb analysed the reads with MiXCR anew, one entry per CDR3 protein. The data show roughly 130,000 distinct CDR3 sequences, over 45% seen once. Findings and caveats of the study: Roughly 27 shared CD8+ CDR3s appeared highly expressed within patients' immunodominant clones. CD8+ Simpson's diversity showed no significant patient-control difference.

Germline values: CDR1 LNHNV, CDR2 YYDKDF (reference sequence). The CDR3 covers 16 residues. About this clonotype itself: Its target is not known. The junction differs from germline at one of its ends, possibly a read error.

Sequenced material: sorted CD4+, CD8+, or CD8+CD57+ T cells (not recorded which) from PBMCs. The receptor was isolated from a human donor in good health, serving as a control. The rearrangement uses TRBV15 and TRBJ2-1, with D possibly TRBD1 on 5 matching bases. The CDR3 DNA reads TGTGCCACCAGCAGAGGAGGACAAGGCCCCTACAATGTGCAGTTCTTC. Protein sequence: CATSRGGQGPYNVQFF.